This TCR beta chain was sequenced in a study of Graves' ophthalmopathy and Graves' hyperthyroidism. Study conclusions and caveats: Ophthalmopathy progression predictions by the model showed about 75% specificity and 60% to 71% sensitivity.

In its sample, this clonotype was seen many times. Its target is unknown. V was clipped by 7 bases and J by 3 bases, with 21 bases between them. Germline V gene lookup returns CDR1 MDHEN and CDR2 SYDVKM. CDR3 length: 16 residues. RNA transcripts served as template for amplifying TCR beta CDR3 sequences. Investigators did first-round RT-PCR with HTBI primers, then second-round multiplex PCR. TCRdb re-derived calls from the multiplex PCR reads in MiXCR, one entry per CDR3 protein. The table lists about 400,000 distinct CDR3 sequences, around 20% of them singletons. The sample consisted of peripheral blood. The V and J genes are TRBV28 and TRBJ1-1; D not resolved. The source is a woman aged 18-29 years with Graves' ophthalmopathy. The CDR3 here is CASIPSPGIGDTEAFF. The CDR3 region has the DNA TGTGCCAGCATCCCAAGCCCGGGGATCGGGGACACTGAAGCTTTCTTT.